Shown below are 30 T cell receptor beta chains from a single sample sequenced in a study of T-cell reconstitution after alpha-beta-depleted transplantation in children. This sample's TCRbeta library carried unique molecular identifier barcodes. Using its own MiXCR run on the PCR reads, TCRdb lists one record per CDR3 protein. The sample includes some 10,000 distinct CDR3 sequences, around 13% of them seen just once. The material was PBMCs, mostly from graft donor cells, obtained 60 days after TCRalphabeta/CD19-depleted stem cell transplant. These receptors all come from a male patient between 5 and 17 years old who had a stem cell transplant for acute lymphoblastic leukemia, so the T cells may come from the graft donor.

The chain couples TRBV7-9 to TRBJ2-6; the D is unclear. Germline V gives CDR1 SEHNR, CDR2 FQNEAQ (reference sequence). The CDR3 sequence is 17 residues long. The V end lost 7 bases, the J end lost 0 bases, and 16 bases lay between the germline ends. The CDR3 DNA reads TGTGCCAGCATCGTGTTACATCAAAACTCTGGGGCCAACGTCCTGACTTTC. The encoded protein is CASIVLHQNSGANVLTF.

V is TRBV7-2 and J is TRBJ2-3; D possibly corresponds to TRBD1 (7 bases). The length of the CDR3 is 15 residues. V shed 2 bases and J shed 1 base, with 10 bases lying between them. Per germline, CDR1 SGHTA and CDR2 FQGNSA. CDR3 bases: TGTGCCAGCAGCTTAAGCAGGGGGGGCACAGATACGCAGTATTTT. Translation: CASSLSRGGTDTQYF. The whole variable domain, filled in from reference TRBV7-2 and TRBJ2-3, reads GAGVSQSPSNKVTEKGKDVELRCDPISGHTALYWYRQSLGQGLEFLIYFQGNSAPDKSGLPSDRFSAERTGGSVSTLTIQRTQQEDSAVYLCASSLSRGGTDTQYFGPGTRLTVL.

This chain joins TRBV10-3 and TRBJ2-7; perhaps D is TRBD1 or TRBD2 (5 bases each). Looked up from germline, CDR1 is ENHRY and CDR2 is SYGVKD. This CDR3 is built from 13 residues. Trimming took 2 bases from V and 6 from J, leaving 11 bases between them. CDR3 in amino acids: CAISELRGLEQYF. CDR3 bases: TGTGCCATCAGTGAGCTCCGGGGCCTCGAGCAGTACTTC.

This clonotype was seen many times. The chain combines TRBV6-9 with TRBJ1-6; D is ambiguous. Deletions cut 0 bases from V and 6 bases from J, with 9 bases between. Germline CDR1 reads MNHGY; CDR2 reads SVAAGI. This CDR3 spans 15 amino acids. This chain's CDR3 is CASSYSGRPNSPLHF. The CDR3 coding sequence is TGTGCCAGCAGTTATTCCGGACGGCCTAATTCACCCCTCCACTTT.

In this sample, this clonotype turned up many times. This rearrangement joins TRBV5-1 to TRBJ2-2; D is unclear. V was pared by 2 bases and J by 7 bases, with 6 bases between. The germline V gene has CDR1 SGHRS and CDR2 YFSETQ. The CDR3 loop spans 12 amino acids. CDR3 residues: CASSFRSGELFF. CDR3 nucleotide sequence: TGCGCCAGCAGCTTTCGGAGCGGGGAGCTGTTTTTT.

The rearrangement links TRBV20-1 to TRBJ1-5, with D possibly TRBD1 on 5 matching bases. CDR1 DFQATT and CDR2 SNEGSKA come from the germline V gene (reference sequence). Trimming took 0 bases from V and 4 from J, leaving 22 bases between them. The CDR3 has 18 amino acids. Written as DNA, the CDR3 is TGCAGTGCTAGAGATGGGGGACGGCCACTGGGGGAAAATCAGCCCCAGCATTTT. It yields the protein CSARDGGRPLGENQPQHF.

This clonotype appeared many times. The rearrangement links TRBV2 to TRBJ2-1; no clear D. Germline V gene data show CDR1 as SNHLY and CDR2 as FYNNEI. This CDR3 is built from 16 residues. V lost 1 base to trimming and J lost 8 bases, with 18 bases between them. CDR3 in amino acids: CASSEDPGALPDEQFF. DNA of the CDR3: TGTGCCAGCAGTGAAGATCCGGGCGCGCTTCCGGATGAGCAGTTCTTC.

This clonotype was picked up many times. This chain uses TRBV7-3 with TRBJ1-2; 8 bases agree with TRBD1. The length of the CDR3 is 15 residues. The germline CDR1 and CDR2 sequences are SGHTA and FQGTGA. The V segment lost 5 bases and the J segment 2 bases; nucleotides outside the gene matches: 7. CDR3: CASSKRYRGNYGYTF. The CDR3 nucleotides are TGTGCCAGCAGCAAACGATACAGGGGGAACTATGGCTACACCTTC.

In its sample, this clonotype was seen many times. CDR3 nucleotide sequence: TGCGCCAGCAGCGTGGGACAGGACTATGGCTACACCTTC. Translated, it gives CASSVGQDYGYTF. The V and J genes are TRBV5-1 and TRBJ1-2; TRBD1 agrees at 8 bases. The germline V gene encodes CDR1 SGHRS and CDR2 YFSETQ. This CDR3 has 13 amino acids. J lost 3 bases, V lost 4 bases, and 2 bases had no gene match.

This clonotype occurred many times. This chain joins TRBV20-1 and TRBJ2-6, with D perhaps being TRBD1 or TRBD2 (5 bases each). Germline CDR1 reads DFQATT; CDR2 reads SNEGSKA (reference sequence). The germline V and J ends were trimmed by 0 bases and 1 base, with 7 bases remaining between them. This CDR3 contains 15 residues. The CDR3 nucleotides are TGCAGTGCTAGAGATTGGGGGTCTGGGGCCAACGTCCTGACTTTC. It specifies CSARDWGSGANVLTF.

This clonotype was counted ten times or more. V and J are TRBV6-2 or TRBV6-3 and TRBJ1-2, with TRBD1 as a possible D gene (6 bases). V lost 4 bases, J lost 6 bases, and 12 bases lay in between. The CDR3 spans 13 residues. The germline gives CDR1 MNHEY, CDR2 SVGEGT. CDR3 coding DNA: TGTGCCAGCAGTTCAACCTACAGGGATGGCTACACCTTC. It yields the protein CASSSTYRDGYTF.

This chain connects TRBV5-6 to TRBJ2-4; 8 nucleotides align to TRBD2. With 4 bases clipped from V and 0 bases from J, the junction kept 6 bases outside the gene matches. This CDR3 has 16 amino acids. Germline V gene lookup returns CDR1 SGHDT and CDR2 YYEEEE. CDR3 nucleotide sequence: TGTGCCAGCAGCCATAGCGGGACCCTAGCCAAAAACATTCAGTACTTC. Encoded protein: CASSHSGTLAKNIQYF.

This clonotype ranks as medium-sized. The V call is TRBV11-2, the J call TRBJ2-1; 7 nucleotides agree with TRBD1. The CDR3 is 15 residues long. CDR1 is SGHAT, CDR2 FQNNGV, per germline. The V gene end was trimmed by 5 bases and the J gene end by 2 bases; junction bases not matched to a gene: 6. Here the CDR3 reads CASSRGPYAYNEQFF. Written as DNA, the CDR3 is TGTGCCAGCAGCAGGGGGCCTTACGCCTACAATGAGCAGTTCTTC.

This clonotype was detected ten times or more. The chain joins TRBV7-9 to TRBJ1-2; D remains unclear. V lost 4 bases and J 4 bases, leaving 13 bases between the germline ends. Per germline, CDR1 SEHNR and CDR2 FQNEAQ (reference sequence). This CDR3 spans 14 amino acids. The CDR3 DNA reads TGTGCCAGCAGCTCCGGAGGAGGTAGCTATGGCTACACCTTC. Its translation: CASSSGGGSYGYTF.

The chain combines TRBV7-9 with TRBJ1-2, with 8 bases matching TRBD1. The CDR3 has 14 amino acids. V dropped 4 bases and J dropped 6; count of bases not matched to a gene: 7. CDR1 SEHNR and CDR2 FQNEAQ come from the germline V gene (reference sequence). The CDR3 protein is CASSYPDRENGYTF. The CDR3 coding sequence is TGTGCCAGCAGCTACCCGGACAGGGAGAATGGCTACACCTTC.

The table lists this clonotype with many counts. The chain joins TRBV7-3 to TRBJ1-2; D remains ambiguous. V was pared by 2 bases and J by 2 bases, with 6 bases between. The CDR3 sequence is 13 residues long. The germline gives CDR1 SGHTA, CDR2 FQGTGA. The CDR3 sequence: CASSLDGNYGYTF. DNA of the CDR3: TGTGCCAGCAGCTTAGACGGGAACTATGGCTACACCTTC.

This clonotype was seen many times. The chain is built from TRBV6-2 or TRBV6-3 and TRBJ1-1, with TRBD1 as a possible D gene (6 bases). CDR3 length: 15 amino acids. The V and J ends lost 2 bases and 1 base respectively, with 11 bases between them. CDR1 and CDR2 from the germline V gene are MNHEY and SVGEGT. CDR3 nucleotides: TGTGCCAGCAGTTACAGGGCAGGGGCGAACACTGAAGCTTTCTTT. This codes for CASSYRAGANTEAFF.

This clonotype was seen many times. The CDR3, as DNA: TGTGCCAGTAGTATTTTGGTGAAACCGAACACTGAAGCTTTCTTT. This encodes CASSILVKPNTEAFF. The chain carries TRBV19 and TRBJ1-1; no clear D gene. Germline V CDR1 and CDR2: LNHDA, SQIVND (reference sequence). The ends were cut back, 3 bases at V and 1 base at J, with 12 bases in the middle. CDR3 size: 15 residues. Full variable domain (outside the CDR3, taken from reference TRBV19 and TRBJ1-1): DGGITQSPKYLFRKEGQNVTLSCEQNLNHDAMYWYRQDPGQGLRLIYYSQIVNDFQKGDIAEGYSVSREKKESFPLTVTSAQKNPTAFYLCASSILVKPNTEAFFGQGTRLTVV.

This clonotype was recorded many times. This chain connects TRBV7-6 to TRBJ1-6; possible D gene TRBD1, 6 bases. The CDR3 sequence is 15 residues long. The germline V and J ends were trimmed by 5 bases and 8 bases, with 16 bases remaining between them. From germline, CDR1 is SGHVS and CDR2 FNYEAQ. The DNA for the CDR3 is TGTGCCAGCAGCCCCGTGGGCAGGGGAGATTCACCCCTCCACTTT. This codes for CASSPVGRGDSPLHF.

CDR3 loop: CASSPDKLWTGRTNEKLFF. CDR3 DNA sequence: TGTGCCAGCTCACCAGATAAGTTGTGGACAGGGAGGACTAATGAAAAACTGTTTTTT. The V and J genes are TRBV18 and TRBJ1-4; 8 bases align to TRBD1. Trimming removed 2 bases from V and 2 bases from J; junction bases left unmatched: 13. Germline V gives CDR1 KGHSH, CDR2 LQKENI. The CDR3 has 19 amino acids.

This clonotype has a count of ten or more. The V gene is TRBV12-5, the J gene TRBJ1-5; TRBD1 agrees at 7 bases. CDR1 and CDR2 from the germline V gene are LGHNT and FRNRAP. Losses at the gene ends were 2 bases for V and 7 bases for J; bases not matched to a gene: 11. The CDR3 is 16 residues long. The CDR3 DNA follows: TGTGCTAGTGGTTTGCCCACCGGACAGGAGGGGCAGCCCCAGCATTTT. It is translated as CASGLPTGQEGQPQHF.

This clonotype showed up many times. The J gene is TRBJ2-1, the V gene TRBV14; TRBD2 is a possible D gene (5 bases). This CDR3 contains 15 residues. V lost 1 base to trimming and J lost 6 bases, with 13 bases between them. Germline V gene data show CDR1 as SGHDN and CDR2 as FVKESK. CDR3 DNA: TGTGCCAGCAGCCAAGTAAGAGGGAATTCCAATGAGCAGTTCTTC. The encoded protein is CASSQVRGNSNEQFF.

This clonotype is judged medium-sized. V and J are TRBV5-1 and TRBJ2-1; D not certain. The CDR3 has 13 amino acids. V was trimmed by 7 bases and J by 6 bases, leaving 14 bases between them. In germline, CDR1 is SGHRS, CDR2 YFSETQ. DNA for the CDR3: TGCGCCAGCTCCTTTTCCTGGGGCAATGAGCAGTTCTTC. Protein product: CASSFSWGNEQFF.

V and J are TRBV10-2 and TRBJ2-7; 8 bases are shared with TRBD2. The germline V gene encodes CDR1 WSHSY and CDR2 SAAADI. CDR3 size: 14 residues. Trimming cost V 7 bases and J 4 bases; bases outside gene matches: 9. This CDR3 is CASTKKVAGYEQYF. The CDR3 nucleotides are TGCGCCAGCACCAAGAAGGTAGCGGGGTACGAGCAGTACTTC.

This clonotype was counted ten times or more. The rearrangement uses TRBV29-1 and TRBJ1-2; D is unresolved. The CDR3 extends over 12 amino acids. V was shortened by 5 bases and J by 4 bases, with 11 bases between the two germline ends. Germline values: CDR1 SQVTM, CDR2 ANQGSEA. CDR3 protein: CSVRGAGYGYTF. CDR3 bases: TGCAGCGTTCGGGGAGCGGGCTATGGCTACACCTTC.

This clonotype was detected many times. The CDR3 region has the DNA TGTGCCAGTAGTATAGGGCCGACCGGTGGCTACACCTTC. Translation: CASSIGPTGGYTF. This chain connects TRBV19 to TRBJ1-2; no clear D. Trimming left V 1 base short and J 7 bases short, with 10 bases between. The CDR3 contains 13 residues. Germline V gene lookup returns CDR1 LNHDA and CDR2 SQIVND (reference sequence).

The chain uses TRBV6-5 and TRBJ2-6, with a possible D match to TRBD1 (5 bases). CDR1 and CDR2 (germline): MNHEY, SVGAGI. V shed 4 bases and J shed 19 bases, with 17 bases lying between them. CDR3 size: 12 residues. CDR3 in amino acids: CASSSGANVFTF. The CDR3 DNA is TGTGCCAGCAGTTCTGGGGCCAACGTCTTCACTTTC.

This chain links TRBV7-2 with TRBJ2-5, with D uncertain. Germline V CDR1 and CDR2: SGHTA, FQGNSA. The V end was cut by 1 base, the J end by 0 bases, with 6 bases between. The CDR3 runs 14 residues. CDR3 region: CASSLVMYQETQYF. CDR3 coding DNA: TGTGCCAGCAGCTTAGTAATGTACCAAGAGACCCAGTACTTC.

This clonotype was seen at least ten times. J is TRBJ2-7 and V is TRBV6-1; D not certain. Germline values: CDR1 MNHNS, CDR2 SASEGT. V was clipped by 8 bases and J by 6 bases, with 14 bases between them. This CDR3 is built from 12 residues. The CDR3 region is CASDVWWGEQYF. The CDR3 DNA reads as TGTGCCAGCGATGTCTGGTGGGGCGAGCAGTACTTC.

This clonotype came up many times. V is TRBV4-1 and J is TRBJ2-3, with 8 bases fitting TRBD2. The CDR3 sequence is 18 residues long. V gave up 3 bases and J gave up 0 bases; unmatched junction bases: 11. The germline gives CDR1 MGHRA, CDR2 YSYEKL. The CDR3 region is CASSQQPPGLGSTDTQYF. The CDR3 DNA follows: TGCGCCAGCAGCCAGCAACCACCGGGACTAGGAAGCACAGATACGCAGTATTTT.